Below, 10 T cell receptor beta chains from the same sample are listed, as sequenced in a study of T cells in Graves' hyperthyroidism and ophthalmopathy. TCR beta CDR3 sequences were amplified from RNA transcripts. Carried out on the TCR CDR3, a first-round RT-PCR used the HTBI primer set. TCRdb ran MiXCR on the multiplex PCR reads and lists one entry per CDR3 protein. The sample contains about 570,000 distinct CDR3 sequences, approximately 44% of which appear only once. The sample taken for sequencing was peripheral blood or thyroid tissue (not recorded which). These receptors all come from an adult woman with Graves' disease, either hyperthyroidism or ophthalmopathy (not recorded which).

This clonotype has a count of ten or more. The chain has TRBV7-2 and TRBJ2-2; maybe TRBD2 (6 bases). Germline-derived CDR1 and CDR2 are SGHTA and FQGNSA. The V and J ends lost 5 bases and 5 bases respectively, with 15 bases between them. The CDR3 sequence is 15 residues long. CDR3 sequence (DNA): TGTGCCAGCAGCCGACTAGTGGTGTGGACCGGGGAGCTGTTTTTT. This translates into CASSRLVVWTGELFF. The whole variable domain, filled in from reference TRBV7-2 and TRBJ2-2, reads GAGVSQSPSNKVTEKGKDVELRCDPISGHTALYWYRQSLGQGLEFLIYFQGNSAPDKSGLPSDRFSAERTGGSVSTLTIQRTQQEDSAVYLCASSRLVVWTGELFFGEGSRLTVL.

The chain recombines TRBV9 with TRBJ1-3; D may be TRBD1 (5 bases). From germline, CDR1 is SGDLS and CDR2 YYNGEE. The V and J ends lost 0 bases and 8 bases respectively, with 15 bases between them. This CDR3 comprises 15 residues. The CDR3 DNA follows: TGTGCCAGCAGCGTAGTGGTTAAGGGGCCGGACACCATATATTTT. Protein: CASSVVVKGPDTIYF.

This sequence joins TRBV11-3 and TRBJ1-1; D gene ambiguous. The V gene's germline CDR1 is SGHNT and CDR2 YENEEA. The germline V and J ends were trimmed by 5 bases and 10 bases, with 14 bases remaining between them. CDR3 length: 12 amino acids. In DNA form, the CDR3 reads TGTGCCAGCAGCCTACGGGGAGAGGGAGCTTTCTTT. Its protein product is CASSLRGEGAFF.

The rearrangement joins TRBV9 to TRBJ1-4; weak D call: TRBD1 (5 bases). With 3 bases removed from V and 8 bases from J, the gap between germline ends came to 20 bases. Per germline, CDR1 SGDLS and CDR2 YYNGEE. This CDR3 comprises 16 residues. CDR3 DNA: TGTGCCAGCAGCGGATCCCGGGACGGGGGAGGAGAAAAACTGTTTTTT. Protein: CASSGSRDGGGEKLFF.

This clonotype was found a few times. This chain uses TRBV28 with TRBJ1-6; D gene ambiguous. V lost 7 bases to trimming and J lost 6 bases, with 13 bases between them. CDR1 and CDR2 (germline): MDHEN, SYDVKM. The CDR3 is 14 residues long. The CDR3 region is CASISGSFNSPLHF. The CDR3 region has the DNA TGTGCCAGCATTTCCGGGAGTTTTAATTCACCCCTCCACTTT.

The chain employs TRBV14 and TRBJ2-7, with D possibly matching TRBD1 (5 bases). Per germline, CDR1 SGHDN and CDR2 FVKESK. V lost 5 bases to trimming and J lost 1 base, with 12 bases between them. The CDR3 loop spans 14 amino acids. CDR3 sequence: CASSVTGFSYEQYF. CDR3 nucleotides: TGTGCCAGCAGCGTAACAGGATTTTCCTACGAGCAGTACTTC.

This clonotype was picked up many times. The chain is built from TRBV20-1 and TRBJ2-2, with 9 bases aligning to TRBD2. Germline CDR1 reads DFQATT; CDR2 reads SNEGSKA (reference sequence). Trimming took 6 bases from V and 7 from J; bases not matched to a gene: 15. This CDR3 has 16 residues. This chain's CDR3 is CSAAAASGKAFGELFF. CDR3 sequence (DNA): TGCAGTGCCGCTGCGGCTAGCGGGAAAGCGTTCGGGGAGCTGTTTTTT.

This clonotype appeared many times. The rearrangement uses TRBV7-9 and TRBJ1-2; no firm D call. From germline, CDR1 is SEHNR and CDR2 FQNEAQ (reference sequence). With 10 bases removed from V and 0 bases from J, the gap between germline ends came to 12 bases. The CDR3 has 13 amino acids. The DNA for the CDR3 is TGTGCCACCGTAAGACCTCCTAACTATGGCTACACCTTC. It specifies CATVRPPNYGYTF.

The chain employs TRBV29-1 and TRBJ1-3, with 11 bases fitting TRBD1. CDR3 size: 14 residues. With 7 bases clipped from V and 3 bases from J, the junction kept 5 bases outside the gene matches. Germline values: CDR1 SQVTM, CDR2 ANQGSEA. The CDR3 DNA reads TGCAGCGCGACCGGGACAGGGGGTGGAAACACCATATATTTT. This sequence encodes CSATGTGGGNTIYF.

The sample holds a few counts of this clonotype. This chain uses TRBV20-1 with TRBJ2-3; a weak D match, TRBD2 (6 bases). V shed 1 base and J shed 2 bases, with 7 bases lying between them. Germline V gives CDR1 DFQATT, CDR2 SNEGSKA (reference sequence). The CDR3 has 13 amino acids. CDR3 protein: CSARGLDTDTQYF. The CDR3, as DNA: TGCAGTGCTAGAGGACTAGACACAGATACGCAGTATTTT.